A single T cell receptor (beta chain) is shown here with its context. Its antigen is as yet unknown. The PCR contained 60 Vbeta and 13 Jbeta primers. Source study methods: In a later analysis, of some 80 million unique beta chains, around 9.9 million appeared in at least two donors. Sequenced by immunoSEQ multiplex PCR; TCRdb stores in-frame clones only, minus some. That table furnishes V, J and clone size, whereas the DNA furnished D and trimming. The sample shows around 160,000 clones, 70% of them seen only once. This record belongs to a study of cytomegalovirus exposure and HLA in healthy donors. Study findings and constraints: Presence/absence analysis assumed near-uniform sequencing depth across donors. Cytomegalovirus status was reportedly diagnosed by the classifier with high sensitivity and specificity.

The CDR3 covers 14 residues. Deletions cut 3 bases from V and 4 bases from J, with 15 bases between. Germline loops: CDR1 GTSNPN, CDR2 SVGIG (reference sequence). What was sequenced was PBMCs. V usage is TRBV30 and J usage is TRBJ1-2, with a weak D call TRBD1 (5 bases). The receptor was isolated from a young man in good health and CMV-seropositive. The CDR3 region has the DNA TGTGCCTGGAGGAATTGGAGAAGGGGCTATGGCTACACCTTC. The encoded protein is CAWRNWRRGYGYTF.